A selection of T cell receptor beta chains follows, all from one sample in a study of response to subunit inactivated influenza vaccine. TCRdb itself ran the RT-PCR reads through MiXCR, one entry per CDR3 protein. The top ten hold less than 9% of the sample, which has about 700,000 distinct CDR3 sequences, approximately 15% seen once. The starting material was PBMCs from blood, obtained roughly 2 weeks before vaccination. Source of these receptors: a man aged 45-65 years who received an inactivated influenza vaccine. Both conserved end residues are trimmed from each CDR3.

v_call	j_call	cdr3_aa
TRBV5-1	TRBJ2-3	ASSSDGVPTDTQY
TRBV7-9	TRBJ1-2	ASNRVITVYGYT
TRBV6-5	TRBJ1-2	ASSYTLDRTNYGYT
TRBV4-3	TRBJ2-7	ASTARCSRGYEQY
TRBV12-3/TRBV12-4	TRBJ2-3	ASSLEDSLDTQY
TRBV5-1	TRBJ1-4	ASSFTGTDNEKLF
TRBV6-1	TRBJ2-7	ASNPIPGLAGVEQY
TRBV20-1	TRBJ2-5	SAPPGQGAGETQY
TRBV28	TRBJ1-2	ASSLSASSSGYT
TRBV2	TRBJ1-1	ASRIGSFGTEAF
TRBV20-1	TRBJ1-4	SASVLGQGNEKLF
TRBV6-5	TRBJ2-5	ASSLSGTEETQY
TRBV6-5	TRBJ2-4	ASSSRVAKNIQY
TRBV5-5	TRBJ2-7	ASSLRGAGPYEQY
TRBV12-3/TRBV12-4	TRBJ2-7	ASSWRRRAYEQY
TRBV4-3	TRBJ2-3	ASSRIAGGDTQY
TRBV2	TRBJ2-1	ASTEGLAGGEQF
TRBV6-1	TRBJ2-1	ASSSGLAGDGQGVNEQF
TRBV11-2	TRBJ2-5	ASSLGLIAGPFQETQY
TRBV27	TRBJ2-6	ASSLSGPLGKGANVLT
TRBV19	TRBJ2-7	ASSALGSLREQY
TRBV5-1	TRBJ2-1	ASSKDSGKTYNEQF
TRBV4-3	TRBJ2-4	ASSQELAKNIQY
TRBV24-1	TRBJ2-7	ATGTSGRNEQY
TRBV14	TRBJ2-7	ASSQDTGVSYEQY
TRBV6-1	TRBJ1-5	ASSGDIFNQPQH
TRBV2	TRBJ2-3	ASSDGGGKQY
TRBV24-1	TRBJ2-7	ATSAGGQSYEQY
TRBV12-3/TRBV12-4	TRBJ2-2	ASSGTSLNTGELF
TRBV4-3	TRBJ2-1	ASSPSPRGGSYNEQF
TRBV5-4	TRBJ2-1	ASSLGTRQRNNEQF
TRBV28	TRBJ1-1	ATSSGGLGYAEAF
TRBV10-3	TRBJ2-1	ASHPMGSGRGNEQF
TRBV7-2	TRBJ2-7	ASTENQVPYEQY
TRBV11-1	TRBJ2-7	ASSWGDRGEQY
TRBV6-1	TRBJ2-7	ASRTGTSSHYEQY
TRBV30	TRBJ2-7	AVQAGTSYFKQY
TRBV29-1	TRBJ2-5	SLRGGGHQETQY
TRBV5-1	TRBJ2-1	ASSEDLGYNEQF
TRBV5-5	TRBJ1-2	ASSPSGTVNYGYT
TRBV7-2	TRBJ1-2	ASISRDRASYT
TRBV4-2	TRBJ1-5	ASSQEAYSEGNQPQH